This TCR beta chain was documented in a study of control samples from healthy donors and cancer patients. The V gene's germline CDR1 is MNHEY and CDR2 SMNVEV (reference sequence). V lost 6 bases to trimming and J lost 4 bases; unmatched junction nucleotides: 4. There are 13 residues in the CDR3. Sequenced by immunoSEQ multiplex PCR; TCRdb stores in-frame clones only, minus some. The table lists about 190,000 clones, approximately 91% of them singletons. Sequenced sample: blood. V gene TRBV27 combines with J gene TRBJ2-3, with 7 bases fitting TRBD1. This sequence originates from a man aged 30-40 years in good health. CDR3 DNA: TGTGCCAGCAGCCTAGACAGGGCAGATACGCAGTATTTT. Its protein is CASSLDRADTQYF.